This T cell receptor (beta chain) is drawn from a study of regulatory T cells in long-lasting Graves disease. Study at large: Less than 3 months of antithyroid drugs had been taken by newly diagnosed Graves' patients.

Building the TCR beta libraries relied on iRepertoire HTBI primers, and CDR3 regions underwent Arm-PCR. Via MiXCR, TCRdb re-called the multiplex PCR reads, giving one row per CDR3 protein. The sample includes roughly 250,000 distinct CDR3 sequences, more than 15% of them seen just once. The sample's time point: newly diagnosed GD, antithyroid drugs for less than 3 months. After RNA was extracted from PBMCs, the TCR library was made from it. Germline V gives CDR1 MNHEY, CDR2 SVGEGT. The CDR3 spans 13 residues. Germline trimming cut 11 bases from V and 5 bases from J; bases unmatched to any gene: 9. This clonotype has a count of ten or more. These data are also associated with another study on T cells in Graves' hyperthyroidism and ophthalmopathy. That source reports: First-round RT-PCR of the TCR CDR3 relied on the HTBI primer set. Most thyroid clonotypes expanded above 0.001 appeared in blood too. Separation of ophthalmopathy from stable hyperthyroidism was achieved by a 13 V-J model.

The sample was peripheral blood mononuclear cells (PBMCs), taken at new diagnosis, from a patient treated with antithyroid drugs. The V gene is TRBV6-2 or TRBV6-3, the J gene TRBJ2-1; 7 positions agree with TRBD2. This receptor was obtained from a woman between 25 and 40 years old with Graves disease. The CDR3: CAAVDGTNNEQFF. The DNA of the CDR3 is TGTGCCGCAGTGGACGGGACTAACAATGAGCAGTTCTTC.